This T cell receptor (beta chain) was sequenced in a study of regulatory T cells in long-lasting Graves disease (dated by TCRdb to about 2021). Context from the whole study: Newly diagnosed Graves' disease patients had taken antithyroid drugs for less than 3 months. Persistent Graves' disease patients were compared with newly diagnosed Graves' disease patients by peripheral blood TCR sequencing and RNA sequencing. The study took place in China and was registered as a clinical trial. A total of about 33 samples underwent TCR sequencing, from about 13 patients with persistent Graves' disease and 20 or so patients with newly diagnosed Graves' disease. General study outcomes and caveats: Only the TCR beta chain was sequenced and analyzed. Persistent Graves' disease patients showed lower TCR Shannon entropy and fewer highly expanded clones than newly diagnosed patients, suggesting clonal expansion. The study examined only peripheral blood because the primary lesion, thyroid tissue, could not be accessed. The authors noted that the small sample size was a limitation that may lower accuracy. A larger number of public clonotypes was shared among persistent patients (approximately 3,000) than among newly diagnosed patients (roughly 970). Persistent disease showed preferential use of TRBV28, TRBJ1-2 and TRBJ2-5, whereas newly diagnosed disease favored TRBV20-1 and TRBJ2-1.

The sample's time point label, in plain terms: newly diagnosed GD, antithyroid drugs for less than 3 months. For both TCR sequencing and RNA sequencing, RNA was extracted from PBMCs using TRIzol. The diagnosis of Graves' disease was made according to American Thyroid Association guidelines. Recruitment of patients was carried out at an endocrinology department in Xi'an, China. From each patient, approximately 9.9 milliliters of peripheral blood was collected into an EDTA anticoagulant tube. Ficoll Paque Plus density gradient separation was used to isolate PBMCs, and no further T cell sorting was done. An Agilent 2100 Bioanalyzer and agarose gel were used to assess RNA quality, and a NanoDrop 2000 was used to measure RNA concentration. The library was produced with multiplex PCR. For sequencing, an Illumina HiSeq 4000 was employed. CDR3 regions were amplified by Arm-PCR with iRepertoire HTBI primers to construct TCR beta libraries. Before sequencing, the PCR products went through gel purification. As for the authors' bioinformatics: Gene usage analysis of CDR3 amino acid clonotypes relied on the 55 to 80 TRBV and 14 TRBJ segments identified across samples. COPE and FqMerger were used to merge the filtered high-quality paired reads into contigs. BLAST was used to align contigs to IMGT TRBV, TRBD and TRBJ reference genes, and CDR3 was defined according to IMGT. Any clonotype with a frequency above 0.1% was classified as a highly expanded clone. Shannon entropy was used to measure repertoire diversity, and the Gini coefficient was used to measure V-J evenness. Clonotypes shared by more than one individual were considered public. TCRdb reran the public reads through fastp at Q25 and MiXCR, keeping productive beta chains. Rows with one shared CDR3 protein collapse into an entry with the most common genes and DNA. TCRdb, not the authors, supplied the V and J calls. This sample has over 350,000 distinct CDR3 sequences in its table, and approximately 15% of those were observed once. In total, the top ten clones hold over 15% of the sample.

The table lists this clonotype with many counts. Its antigen is unknown. No much larger clone is present one base from it, and per-base qualities are unavailable. The CDR3 covers 13 residues, taking in both the cysteine and the phenylalanine. Only the CDR3 region is kept as DNA, spanning 39 bases read in frame from base 1. Ends trimmed: V by 3 bases, J by 14 bases; bases unmatched to a gene: 8. CDR1 and CDR2 were assigned from the germline V gene as SGHTA and FQGNSA. This same sample was also part of a study on T cells in Graves' hyperthyroidism and ophthalmopathy. The second investigation adds: Stable Graves' hyperthyroidism was defined as the absence of progression to ophthalmopathy over 18 months of follow-up. Hyperthyroidism patients were newly diagnosed, had a disease duration of under 2 months, and were aged 18 to 65 years. Exclusion was applied to patients with uncontrolled infections, other autoimmune diseases, pregnancy or lactation. Clinical symptoms, serum thyroxine and TRAb, thyroid ultrasound, and orbital computed tomography formed the basis for the diagnoses. The first round of RT-PCR for the TCR CDR3 was performed with the HTBI primer set and the Qiagen OneStep RT-PCR kit. Blood samples also contained most of the expanded thyroid clonotypes (frequency above 0.001), which suggests that blood repertoires may reflect thyroid immune responses. Ophthalmopathy was separated from stable hyperthyroidism by a 13 V-J signature model, with around 90% sensitivity and approximately 81% specificity obtained in cross-validation and 80%/75% obtained in testing. In validation, progression to ophthalmopathy was predicted by the model with 70.59% sensitivity and 72.22% specificity, a median of around 5.9 months before onset. TCR V-J signatures able to tell the groups apart were searched for in a discovery cohort of some 97 patients, of whom 43 had Graves' ophthalmopathy and about 60 had stable Graves' hyperthyroidism. Whether ophthalmopathy could be predicted prospectively was tested in an independent validation cohort made up of roughly 19 hyperthyroidism patients plus 17 patients who later progressed to ophthalmopathy. The approximately 100 discovery patients were divided at random into training and test sets in a 7:3 ratio. In addition, the study compared T-cell repertoires in thyroid tissue and in blood from about 6 Graves' hyperthyroidism patients. After sampling, hyperthyroidism patients received methimazole starting at 30 mg daily, and ophthalmopathy patients received high-dose intravenous methylprednisolone. Libraries were constructed in a second round of multiplex PCR, after which size selection and purification were carried out. Libraries were sequenced paired-end with 100 bp reads on an Illumina HiSeq2000. SOAPnuke was used to process the raw data, removing reads that contained adapters or uncalled bases, had a mean Phred below 15, or lacked an exact match to the constant primer or identifier. High-quality paired reads were merged using COPE v1.2.5, and each unique nucleotide sequence was defined as a clonotype. MiTCR v1.1 was used to align clonotypes to the IMGT TRBV, TRBD and TRBJ reference segments. Analysis was restricted to V-J combinations with a frequency above 0.0001, which covered roughly 99% of repertoires. The TCS score was defined as the ratio of F50 (clonal expansion) to E x V (chaos), calculated using BLOSUM62-based TCRdist between CDR3 peptides within each V-J. Welch's t-statistics and random forest reduced 500 to 650 V-J features to 13, which were used in a naive Bayes classifier (R e1071). No statistical method was used to fix the sample size in advance, and group allocation was not hidden from the investigators. The paper describes TCR Vbeta CDR3 sequencing of 135 peripheral blood samples, made up of roughly 40 ophthalmopathy patients, roughly 72 hyperthyroidism patients and 17 progressor patients.

The V gene is TRBV7-2 and the J gene is TRBJ2-3; TRBD2 lines up with 10 middle nucleotides. The clonotype originates from a woman aged 45-65 years with Graves disease. Donor details come from another sample of the same person, matched by shared clones. The material was peripheral blood mononuclear cells (PBMCs), obtained at new diagnosis, from a patient treated with antithyroid drugs. Here the CDR3 is given as CASSFEAGGPGYF. The DNA is TGTGCCAGCAGCTTTGAAGCGGGAGGGCCGGGGTATTTT.